The rows below give T cell receptor beta chains drawn from one sample of a study of blood T cells in healthy people across ages. TCRdb analysed the 5' RACE reads with MiXCR anew, one entry per CDR3 protein. This table holds some 370,000 distinct CDR3 sequences, roughly half found once. The sample comprised blood. Receptor source: a man in his 60s in good health. The CDR3 runs from the conserved cysteine through the conserved F or W. D genes are given only for firm matches. A row's size may be missing; if present it is once, few, many or a size class.

CATSRTFAGSTDTQYF	TGTGCCACCAGCAGGACCTTCGCCGGAAGCACAGATACGCAGTATTTT	-	-	TRBV15	TRBJ2-3
CASSLLSENTDTQYF	TGTGCCAGCAGTCTACTCTCGGAGAACACAGATACGCAGTATTTT	-	-	TRBV6-5	TRBJ2-3
CASSSTGVYEQYF	TGTGCCAGCAGTTCGACAGGGGTTTACGAGCAGTACTTC	-	TRBD1	TRBV6-2/TRBV6-3	TRBJ2-7
CASSQGLAGLYEQYF	TGCGCCAGCAGCCAAGGACTAGCGGGGCTCTACGAGCAGTACTTC	-	TRBD2	TRBV4-3	TRBJ2-7
CATHEMGKTQYF	TGTGCCACCCACGAAATGGGGAAGACCCAGTACTTC	-	-	TRBV28	TRBJ2-5
CASSSPGVGHETQYF	TGTGCCAGCAGCTCCCCTGGAGTGGGGCATGAGACCCAGTACTTC	many	-	TRBV11-2	TRBJ2-5
CASRALDSLTDTRYF	TGCGCCAGCAGAGCCCTGGACAGTTTGACAGATACGCGGTATTTT	-	-	TRBV5-1	TRBJ2-3
CASRSGIYGYTF	TGTGCCAGCAGGTCCGGGATCTATGGCTACACCTTC	-	-	TRBV28	TRBJ1-2
CASSLITDTQYF	TGTGCCAGCAGCTTAATCACAGATACGCAGTATTTT	few	-	TRBV7-2	TRBJ2-3
CSAPRSGGATTDTQYF	TGCAGTGCTCCCCGTAGCGGAGGGGCGACCACAGATACGCAGTATTTT	few	-	TRBV20-1	TRBJ2-3